This TCR beta chain was sequenced during a study of cytomegalovirus exposure and HLA in healthy donors. Primers included in the PCR were 60 Vbeta and 13 Jbeta primers. The method was immunoSEQ multiplex PCR; TCRdb's version includes in-frame clones alone and lacks a portion of them. The sample table sets out 55,000 to 75,000 clones. V shed 5 bases and J shed 2 bases, with 13 bases lying between them. The CDR3 spans 14 residues. Germline V gene data show CDR1 as SGHTA and CDR2 as FQGNSA. The sequencing sample was made of PBMCs. The receptor was isolated from a woman in her twenties or thirties in good health and CMV-seronegative. The chain recombines TRBV7-2 with TRBJ2-7, with D possibly being TRBD2 (6 bases). This CDR3 is CASSRGGEPYEQYF. Here the CDR3 DNA reads TGTGCCAGCAGCCGAGGCGGGGAGCCCTACGAGCAGTACTTC.